This T cell receptor (beta chain) was sequenced in a study of blood T cell repertoires in COVID-19. Study-level information: From the United States, Italy and Spain came samples of acute and convalescent COVID-19.

Germline V gene data show CDR1 as SGHRS and CDR2 as YFSETQ. V gave up 6 bases and J gave up 6 bases, with 15 bases separating them. The CDR3 is 14 amino acids. This clone was recorded once. Assay used: immunoSEQ multiplex PCR; TCRdb lists only in-frame clones, some missing. The sample includes 150,000 to 200,000 clones, roughly 79% of them seen just once. Material: peripheral blood. The sequence derives from a woman aged 40 to 50 with COVID-19, enrolled during active disease. V and J are TRBV5-1 and TRBJ1-4; TRBD1 might be the D (6 bases). The CDR3 sequence: CASKTLPGDEKLFF. The CDR3 DNA is TGCGCCAGCAAAACTTTACCAGGGGATGAAAAACTGTTTTTT. The whole variable domain, filled in from reference TRBV5-1 and TRBJ1-4, reads KAGVTQTPRYLIKTRGQQVTLSCSPISGHRSVSWYQQTPGQGLQFLFEYFSETQRNKGNFPGRFSGRQFSNSRSEMNVSTLELGDSALYLCASKTLPGDEKLFFGSGTQLSVL.